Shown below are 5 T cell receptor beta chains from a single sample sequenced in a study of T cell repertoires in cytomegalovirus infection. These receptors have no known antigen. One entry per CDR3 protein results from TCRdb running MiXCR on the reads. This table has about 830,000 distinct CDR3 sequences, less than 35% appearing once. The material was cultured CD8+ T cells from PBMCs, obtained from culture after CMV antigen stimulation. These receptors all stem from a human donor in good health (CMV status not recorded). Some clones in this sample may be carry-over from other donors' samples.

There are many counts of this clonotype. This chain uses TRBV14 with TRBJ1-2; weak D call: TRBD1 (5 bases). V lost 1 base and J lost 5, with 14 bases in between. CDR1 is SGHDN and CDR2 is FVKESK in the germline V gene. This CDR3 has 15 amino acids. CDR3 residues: CASSQGALDIYGYTF. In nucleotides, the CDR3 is TGTGCCAGCAGCCAAGGTGCCTTGGACATTTATGGCTACACCTTC.

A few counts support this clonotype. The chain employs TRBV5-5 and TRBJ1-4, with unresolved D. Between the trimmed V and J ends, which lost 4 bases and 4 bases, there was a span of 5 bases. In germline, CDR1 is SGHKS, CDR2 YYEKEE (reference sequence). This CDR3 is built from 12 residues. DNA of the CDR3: TGTGCCAGCAGCCTGCTTAATGAAAAACTGTTTTTT. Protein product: CASSLLNEKLFF.

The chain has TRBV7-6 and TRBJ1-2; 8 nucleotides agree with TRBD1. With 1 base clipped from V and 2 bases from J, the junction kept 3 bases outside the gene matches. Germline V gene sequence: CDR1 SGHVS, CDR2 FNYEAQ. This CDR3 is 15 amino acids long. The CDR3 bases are TGTGCCAGCAGCTTAGATGGGACAGGCAACTATGGCTACACCTTC. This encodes CASSLDGTGNYGYTF.

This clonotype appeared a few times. The CDR3 bases are TGTGCCAGCAGTGGGGCCCTGAGGGAGCAGTACGTC. Its translation is CASSGALREQYV. The J gene is TRBJ2-7, the V gene TRBV6-1; no definite D call. CDR1 and CDR2 (germline): MNHNS, SASEGT. V shed 4 bases and J shed 7 bases, with 11 bases lying between them. The CDR3 contains 12 residues.

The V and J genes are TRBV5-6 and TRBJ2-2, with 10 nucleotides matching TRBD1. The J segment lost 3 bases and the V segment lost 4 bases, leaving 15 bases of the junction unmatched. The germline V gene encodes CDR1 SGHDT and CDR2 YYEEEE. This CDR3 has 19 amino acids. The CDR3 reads CASSPVGQGNFPYTGELFF. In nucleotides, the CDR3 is TGTGCCAGCAGCCCGGTGGGACAGGGGAATTTCCCCTACACCGGGGAGCTGTTTTTT.